What follows is one T cell receptor beta chain and its context. The data belong to a study of blood T cell repertoires in COVID-19. Profiled with immunoSEQ multiplex PCR; TCRdb holds only in-frame clones, not every one. Among around 500,000 clones, approximately 83% were seen once, and the ten largest hold approximately 3%. J gave up 4 bases and V 2 bases, and 6 bases lay outside the gene matches. The CDR3 is made up of 17 amino acids. CDR1 and CDR2 from the germline V gene are KGHDR and SFDVKD. The V and J genes are TRBV24-1 and TRBJ2-2; TRBD1 agrees at 10 bases. What was sequenced was peripheral blood. This receptor was obtained from a human donor in a cohort sampled during active COVID-19. The CDR3 sequence: CATSDSAGTGATGELFF. The CDR3 DNA reads as TGTGCCACCAGTGATTCGGCCGGGACAGGGGCCACCGGGGAGCTGTTTTTT.